This TCR beta chain was identified in a study of T cell responses to AZD1222 COVID-19 vaccine. General study points: A reported finding is that nearly half of spike-specific TCRs target unmutated variant regions. Scientists sampled the repertoires only once the peak T cell response had passed. White British ancestry dominated among donors, who included more females, and clonal diversity was possibly underestimated.

TCRdb's table, derived via immunoSEQ multiplex PCR, lists solely in-frame clones and lacks some. The sample lists around 120,000 clones, 92% occurring once. About this clone itself: Its antigen is currently unknown.

Second-dose intervals near 4 or 12 weeks were combined. This clonotype was sampled from an adult who received the AZD1222 COVID-19 vaccine. The specimen comprised peripheral blood, sampled 28 days after the second AZD1222 dose.

CDR3 protein: CASSNRGLETQYF. Here the CDR3 DNA reads TGTGCCAGCAGCAACCGGGGGCTGGAGACCCAGTACTTC. V usage is TRBV7-8 and J usage is TRBJ2-5, with D perhaps assigned TRBD1 or TRBD2 (6 bases each). Trimming left V 5 bases short and J 5 bases short, with 12 bases between. This CDR3 is built from 13 residues. CDR1 and CDR2 (germline): SGHVS, FQNEAQ.